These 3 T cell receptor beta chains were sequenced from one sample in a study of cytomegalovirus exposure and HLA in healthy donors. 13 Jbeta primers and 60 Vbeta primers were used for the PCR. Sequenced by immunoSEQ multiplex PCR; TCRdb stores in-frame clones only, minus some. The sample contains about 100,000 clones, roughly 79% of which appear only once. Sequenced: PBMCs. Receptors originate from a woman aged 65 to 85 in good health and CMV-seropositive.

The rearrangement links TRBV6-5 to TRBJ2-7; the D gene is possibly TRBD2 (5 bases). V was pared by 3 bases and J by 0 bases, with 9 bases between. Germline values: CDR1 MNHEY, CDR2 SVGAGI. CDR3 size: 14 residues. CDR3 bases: TGTGCCAGCAGTTATAGCGCTAACTCCTACGAGCAGTACTTC. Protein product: CASSYSANSYEQYF.

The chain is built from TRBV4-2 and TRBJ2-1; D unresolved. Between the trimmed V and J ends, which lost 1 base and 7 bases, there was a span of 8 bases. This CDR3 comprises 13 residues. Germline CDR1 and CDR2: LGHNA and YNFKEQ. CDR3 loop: CASSQGSENEQFF. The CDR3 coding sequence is TGTGCCAGCAGCCAAGGGTCCGAGAATGAGCAGTTCTTC.

The CDR3: CASSLTPQETQYF. CDR3 coding DNA: TGTGCCAGCAGCTTAACCCCTCAAGAGACCCAGTACTTC. This chain uses TRBV7-3 with TRBJ2-5, with D uncertain. CDR1 and CDR2 from the germline V gene are SGHTA and FQGTGA. V dropped 0 bases and J dropped 2 bases, with 4 bases sitting between them. The CDR3 is made up of 13 amino acids.